This TCR beta chain was recorded in a study of blood T cell repertoires in COVID-19. Per germline, CDR1 LGHDT and CDR2 YNNKEL (reference sequence). V lost 0 bases, J lost 0 bases, and 6 bases lay in between. CDR3 length equals 15 residues. This clone was counted a few times. Data came from immunoSEQ multiplex PCR; TCRdb stores just in-frame clones and leaves some out. Of 50,000 to 65,000 clones listed, roughly 72% are singletons. This TCR was recovered from a woman aged 45-59 years with active or convalescent COVID-19. The specimen was peripheral blood. J is TRBJ1-3 and V is TRBV3-1 (or the pseudogene TRBV3-2); D not resolved. CDR3: CASSQDLSSGNTIYF. The CDR3 bases are TGTGCCAGCAGCCAAGACTTGAGCTCTGGAAACACCATATATTTT.